This T cell receptor (beta chain) was documented in a study of blood T cell repertoires in COVID-19. Study processing details: How many nucleated cells were present was estimated from reference gene primer amplification. The data were produced by immunoSEQ multiplex PCR, yet TCRdb's version contains in-frame clones alone and is incomplete. D and trimming come from the DNA, and the V and J calls and clone size come from that table. The data contain about 150,000 clones, 70% to 90% of them singletons. During active infection, Seattle patients enrolled and were then monitored through disease. This clone came up once. This TCR was recovered from an elderly woman with COVID-19, enrolled during active disease. The sample comprised peripheral blood.

DNA for the CDR3: TGTGCCAGCAGCCAAGCGGGGGGTTATACGCAGTATTTT. Translation: CASSQAGGYTQYF. The chain uses TRBV3-1 (or the pseudogene TRBV3-2) and TRBJ2-3; 7 bases align to TRBD2. CDR3 size: 13 residues. Per germline, CDR1 LGHDT and CDR2 YNNKEL (reference sequence). Unmatched junction bases numbered 2, after V lost 1 base and J lost 7 bases.